The rows below give T cell receptor beta chains drawn from one sample of a study of T cell clonotyping in hematopoietic cell transplantation. Repertoires were generated with immunoSEQ multiplex PCR, while TCRdb's copy carries only in-frame clones and drops some. The table shows about 9,500 clones, with approximately 94% occurring only once. This specimen was PBMCs, taken 100 days after allogeneic stem cell transplant. The source is a male patient in his forties or fifties who had an allogeneic stem cell transplant from a related donor, so T cells may come from the graft donor. Some clones in this sample may be carry-over from other donors' samples. Both conserved end residues are part of each CDR3.

V: TRBV12-5; J: TRBJ1-3; CDR3: CASGWGTGNTIYF
V: TRBV9; J: TRBJ2-1; CDR3: CASSSPGGQTGADEQFF
V: TRBV5-6; J: TRBJ2-1; CDR3: CASSPLGTSGDGEFF
V: TRBV9; J: TRBJ2-7; CDR3: CASSGRDGHDYEQYF
V: TRBV5-1; J: TRBJ2-5; CDR3: CASSGAGQAIQETQYF
V: TRBV11-2; J: TRBJ1-1; CDR3: CASSSWGTEAFF
V: TRBV7-8; J: TRBJ1-1; CDR3: CASSLDRQGAFEAFF
V: TRBV28; J: TRBJ2-1; CDR3: CASSTGLYNEQFF
V: TRBV14; J: TRBJ2-7; CDR3: CASSPSGPLSYEQYF
V: TRBV5-4; J: TRBJ1-4; CDR3: CASSPSPGDGGTNEKLFF
V: TRBV5-1; J: TRBJ2-2; CDR3: CASSLRSSGNTGELFF
V: TRBV5-8; J: TRBJ1-3; CDR3: CASGQGTTSGNTIYF
V: TRBV5-4; J: TRBJ2-7; CDR3: CASSLSGDEQYF
V: TRBV5-4; J: TRBJ2-7; CDR3: CASSLGGGRPSYEQYF
V: TRBV5-6; J: TRBJ1-2; CDR3: CASSLTGEIYGYTF
V: TRBV7-9; J: TRBJ2-2; CDR3: CASSLVDRLLPGELFF
V: TRBV7-8; J: TRBJ2-7; CDR3: CASSALALGYEQYF